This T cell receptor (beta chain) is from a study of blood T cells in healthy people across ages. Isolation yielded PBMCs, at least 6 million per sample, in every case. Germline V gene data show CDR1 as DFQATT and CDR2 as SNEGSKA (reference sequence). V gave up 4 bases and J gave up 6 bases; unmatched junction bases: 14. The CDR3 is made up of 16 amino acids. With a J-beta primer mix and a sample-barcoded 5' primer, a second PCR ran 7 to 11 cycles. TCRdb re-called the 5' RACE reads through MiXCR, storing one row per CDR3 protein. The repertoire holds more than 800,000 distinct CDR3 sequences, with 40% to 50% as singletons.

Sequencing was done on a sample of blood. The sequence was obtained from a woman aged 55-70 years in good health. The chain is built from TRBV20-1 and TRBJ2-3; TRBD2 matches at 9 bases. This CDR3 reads CSAMPGLAQAGDTQYF. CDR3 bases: TGCAGTGCTATGCCGGGACTAGCTCAAGCGGGGGATACGCAGTATTTT.